The sequence of this T cell receptor (beta chain) was determined in a study of cytomegalovirus exposure and HLA in healthy donors (dated by TCRdb to 2017 to 2019). Looking at the study overall: An earlier analysis of approximately 640 of the donors reported about 290 Gb of sequence data and around 110 million unique TCR beta sequences from about 200 million T cells. Approximately 310 gigabases of sequencing data and approximately 84 million unique TCR sequences were included in an early release covering 550 to 650 HLA-typed donors. Of the 300 to 500 genotyped donors, approximately 80% were placed in the genetic ancestry cluster associated with self-reported Caucasian donors. The study aimed to test whether signatures of past pathogen exposure could be identified by cataloging public T cell receptors. Using immunosequencing, the study profiled T cell repertoires from fewer than 850 subjects and related those repertoires to cytomegalovirus serostatus. Along with the approximately 600-subject first cohort, a separate validation cohort of over 90 different subjects was used. To predict cytomegalovirus infection status, the study brought together high-throughput TCR immunosequencing, statistical association of individual TCRs with disease status, and machine learning. A later analysis re-examined previously published TCR beta repertoires from 500 to 700 donors and added high-resolution HLA genotyping to investigate patterns of TCR occurrence. In the later analysis, no new phenotypic data were used to find candidate immune exposures; instead, reliance was placed on TCR beta sequences and their occurrence across donors. An earlier analysis of roughly 600 of the donors used high-throughput TCR beta sequencing to judge whether each TCR beta V gene segment behaved as functional or pseudogenic. Donor age, sex, ethnicity and CMV serostatus were collected together with the repertoire data. A later genetic analysis took genome-wide SNP genotypes for about 60% of the roughly 670 donors and used that subset as a discovery cohort. Every repertoire in the discovery cohort had been generated on one and the same sequencing platform. HLA typing included class I and class II loci at four-digit resolution. The number of typed donors differed by locus: 629-630 for A, B, C, DRB1 and DQB1; 500 to 550 for DQA1; around 610 for DPA1; and roughly 490 for DPB1. Because of strong linkage in the cohort, roughly five DR-DQ haplotypes were treated as single units for association and clustering. Among roughly 370 genotyped donors of the cohort, an average of approximately 240,000 unique TCR beta nucleotide sequences were sequenced per donor, around 18% of them non-productive. Findings and caveats that apply to the study as a whole: According to the authors, the approach could potentially be generalized to other disease states and immunological phenotypes. Only TCR beta chains were sequenced in this cohort, and the absence of alpha or paired-chain data limited detectable features. Three of the identified cytomegalovirus-associated TCR beta chains were confirmed in vitro to be specific for cytomegalovirus antigens. For the cohort, immune exposure information was limited to CMV serostatus. In a later genetic analysis, fewer N-insertions in productive TCRs were reported among donors in an Asian-associated ancestry cluster than the roughly 700-donor mean. In both the original and validation cohorts, the classifier was reported to diagnose cytomegalovirus status with high specificity and sensitivity. When HLA alleles, especially DR and DQ, strongly co-occurred, attributing TCR associations to individual alleles was difficult. A further reported finding was that TCR beta sequences accurately predicted the HLA-A and HLA-B alleles for most subjects in the first cohort. According to a later analysis, most CMV-associated TCR beta chains appeared to be HLA-restricted, and the HLA associations seemed to be driven largely by CMV exposure. The 87-base-pair reads could not distinguish some IMGT-functional V segments, including TRBV6-2 and TRBV6-3, so those segments were excluded. In the study, some 180 TCR beta chains were listed as associated with cytomegalovirus. In an earlier analysis of some 640 of the donors, most TCR beta V segments were observed in productive rearrangements about 87% or about 30% of the time, broadly matching IMGT annotations. Roughly uniform sequencing depth across donors was assumed in presence/absence analyses, although this assumption may not hold. In a later analysis, several top co-occurrence clusters were reported to appear linked to parvovirus B19, influenza, CMV and Epstein-Barr virus. In a later genetic analysis, a missense DCLRE1C variant was associated with V-gene and J-gene trimming of TCR beta chains, and the association was replicated in an independent cohort. At a false discovery rate of 0.05, a later analysis linked 16,951 TCR beta sequences to specific HLA alleles. While some public TCRs were present in many individuals, most TCR sequences turned up only very rarely across donors. Because counts were too low, 15 to 20 rarely observed V segments, including chromosome 9 orphons, were left out of the earlier analysis of approximately 500 of the donors. A later analysis found that HLA-associated TCR beta chains were more clonally expanded and had lower generation probabilities than equally common non-associated chains. A group of highly shared sequence variants was considered likely to be a technical artifact of the sequencing pipeline. Correlated functional status among segregating V segments might reflect linkage disequilibrium, but an unknown experimental factor could not be ruled out. In a later analysis, the rate of TCR association differed among HLA loci, with DRB1 alleles having the most associated TCRs and HLA-C alleles having the fewest. HLA typing was unavailable for some donors at each locus, so association tests used only the typed subset.

The library was obtained by the immunoSEQ multiplex PCR assay. A mixture of 60 forward primers for TCR Vbeta segments and 13 reverse primers for TCR Jbeta segments was used in the multiplex PCR. A multiplex PCR assay on genomic DNA amplified the CDR3 region of rearranged TCR beta genes. The Illumina HiSeq System was used to sequence the amplified TCR beta libraries as 87-base-pair reads. The source study handled its data this way. Across the 500 to 750 repertoires, a later analysis counted 78 million or so unique TCR beta chains, 9.5 million to 12 million of which were shared by at least two donors. Raw reads were error-corrected and collapsed into unique sequences with a nearest-neighbor algorithm that merged closely related sequences to remove PCR and sequencing errors. Alignment of CDR3 sequences to IMGT reference sequences was used to assign V, D and J gene segments. For a sequence to be retained, a match of at least six nucleotides was required to both a V gene segment and a J gene segment. Rearrangements were called productive when the CDR3 lacked stop codons and stayed in frame with V and J; all others were non-productive. Following IMGT convention, CDR3 was defined as the stretch from the second conserved V-encoded cysteine to the conserved J-encoded phenylalanine. The earlier analysis of some 580 of the donors excluded any sequence lacking an unambiguous match to a single V gene segment. An earlier analysis of 550 to 650 of the donors classified V segments as functional when productive rearrangements were above 56.7% and as segregating when the standard deviation between donors was above 5%. To diagnose cytomegalovirus status from the catalog of TCR beta chain sequences, a statistical classification framework was built. In a later analysis, V and J genes were assigned by comparing TCR nucleotide sequences against IMGT/GENE-DB human TR gene sequences. A later analysis assigned CDR3 sequences and most-parsimonious VDJ recombination scenarios with the TCRdist pipeline. A later analysis defined each TCR beta chain by its CDR3 amino acid sequence plus V-gene family, and excluded reads lacking a unique V-gene family. A later analysis removed 592 highly shared, low-generation-probability nucleotide sequences to deal with suspected cross-contamination and a sequencing artifact. A later analysis calculated a clonal expansion index for each public chain from normalized within-repertoire ranks of inferred template counts. In a later analysis, generation probabilities were computed with a VDJ recombination model fitted to out-of-frame rearrangements, and the resulting probabilities were checked against IGoR. In a later analysis, TCR-TCR, TCR-HLA and TCR-CMV co-occurrence was scored with hypergeometric tests, and a repertoire-size bias correction was applied to TCR pairs. In a later analysis, false discovery rates were estimated by permuting HLA or CMV assignments 20 times. In a later analysis, co-occurring TCRs were grouped using DBSCAN, with TCRdist sequence similarity added in when clustering inside HLA-allele-positive subsets. Repertoires with fewer than 30,000 or more than 120,000 public chains were left out of co-occurrence clustering, as were five repertoires with anomalous nucleotide sharing. Here the immuneACCESS table is served through TCRdb, limited to in-frame sequences with V and J called. Missing clones are a known gap in these copies; in checked studies unresolved V genes cover under half, and the rest lacks a known reason. V and J calls and clone size are as listed in that table; D and trimming were resolved from the DNA. Within this sample are 150,000 to 200,000 clones, with 65% to 85% of them counted one time only. Together, the top ten hold 3.8% of the sample.

The germline V gene encodes CDR1 SGDLS and CDR2 YYNGEE. The CDR3 sequence holds 15 residues, the cysteine and phenylalanine included. The CDR3 DNA has 45 bases and is translated from base 1. V is cut back by 2 bases and J by 4 bases, with 6 bases in the junction unmatched. The cohort was made up of approximately 670 healthy bone marrow donors. Cohort members were all nominally healthy when sampled, although unrecorded immune exposures were likely present. The donor was CMV seronegative and was included in the group of several hundred seronegative cohort members. A peripheral blood sample was provided by each donor, and peripheral blood mononuclear cells were used for TCR beta sequencing. The Qiagen DNeasy Blood Extraction Kit was used to extract genomic DNA from the blood cell samples. A remark on this clone: This receptor's antigen is unknown. No much larger clonotype is one base removed from it; base qualities were not supplied.

This chain is built from TRBV9 and TRBJ1-1, and 9 junctional nucleotides match TRBD1. The sequencing sample was made of PBMCs. The clonotype originates from a man aged 50 to 60 in good health and CMV-seronegative. The CDR3 reads as follows: CASSVFPTGGTEAFF. In nucleotide form, the sequence is TGTGCCAGCAGCGTCTTCCCGACAGGGGGCACTGAAGCTTTCTTT.